The entry below describes one TCR beta chain. The sample comes from a study of blood T cell repertoires in COVID-19. The CDR3 is made up of 16 amino acids. The V end was cut by 4 bases, the J end by 0 bases, with 16 bases between. CDR1 and CDR2 from the germline V gene are SGHNT and YYREEE (reference sequence). Profiled with immunoSEQ multiplex PCR; TCRdb holds only in-frame clones, not every one. The sample contains around 160,000 clones, around 84% of which appear only once. The sequenced sample consisted of PBMCs or T cells enriched from blood (not recorded which). The receptor was isolated from a middle-aged man who had recovered from COVID-19. The gene calls are TRBV5-4 and TRBJ1-2; D is possibly TRBD1 (6 bases). CDR3 protein: CASSPPGAIANYGYTF. The CDR3 DNA sequence: TGTGCCAGCAGCCCCCCAGGGGCCATTGCTAACTATGGCTACACCTTC.